The entry below describes one T cell receptor (beta chain). Its antigen is undetermined. The data were obtained in a study of CD8 T cells in ankylosing spondylitis. General study points: Those disease-linked clones were CD8+; they were also relatively rare in peripheral blood. For ankylosing spondylitis blood, a TCR beta motif of 8 or 9 highly homologous variants appeared characteristic. The authors reported significant enrichment of disease-linked clones in matched ankylosing spondylitis synovial fluid. Past research had described some motif variants in reactive arthritis synovial fluid and blood.

TCRdb passed the 5' RACE reads through MiXCR, listing each CDR3 protein once. The data show fewer than 450,000 distinct CDR3 sequences, 15% to 20% seen once. Losses at the gene ends were 3 bases for V and 14 bases for J; bases not matched to a gene: 4. This CDR3 spans 13 amino acids. In germline, CDR1 is SNHLY, CDR2 FYNNEI. The sequenced sample was blood, either unsorted or a sorted T cell fraction (not recorded which). V is TRBV2 and J is TRBJ1-4, with 12 positions matching TRBD1. This sequence was found in a male donor with ankylosing spondylitis. Here the CDR3 reads CASSDGTGGSLFF. As DNA, the CDR3 is TGTGCCAGCAGTGACGGGACAGGGGGCTCTCTGTTTTTT.